Reported below is one T cell receptor (beta chain). No cognate antigen has been identified for it. No base-level quality is on record; no much larger clone is a single base apart. This entry belongs to a study of shared clonotypes between healthy human individuals (dated by TCRdb to 2018 to 2021). At the level of the whole study: The cohort comprised a couple of women and a few men aged 18 to 49 years. For each donor, CD4 naive and CD4 memory were each given three plates, CD8 naive was given two plates, and CD8 memory was given one plate. The study deeply sequenced blood TCR repertoires of roughly five healthy adults to estimate repertoire size and the extent of clonotype sharing between individuals. To increase sequencing depth and limit assay-specific biases, different laboratories used diverse techniques to prepare libraries and sequence TCR repertoires. Per donor, leukapheresis produced somewhere between about 0.94 and 9.5 billion PBMCs.

Healthy HIV-negative adults with no recently reported acute infections or vaccinations were included as donors. All donors were Caucasian adults living in Nashville, Tennessee, USA. CD4+ T cells were enriched by magnetic negative selection, after which naive cells were positively selected on CD45RA and the negative fraction was taken as the memory subset. Blood was obtained by leukapheresis, after which PBMCs were separated by Ficoll-Histopaque density gradient centrifugation and cryopreserved in liquid nitrogen vapor phase. Analytical flow cytometry was used to check the purity and quantity of each magnetically sorted T cell population. From each sorted fraction, genomic DNA was isolated and quantified by UV absorbance on a Nanodrop 2000c. Overall study results and their limits: Only blood was sampled, and tissue TCR repertoires likely differ from those in blood. Higher generation probabilities were observed for clonotypes shared by all four sorted-subset donors than for non-shared clonotypes. Naive subsets generally had larger estimated clonotype richness than memory subsets. Even with the large sequencing depth, rarefaction of the sorted-subset datasets indicated that sequencing was incomplete. Pairwise subsampling led to the expectation that sequencing depth would affect the degree of clonotype sharing among donors. Because the study included a small number of donors, the genetic and exposure-history diversity represented was limited. Sharing across several donors was observed for around 4.8% of naive CD4, less than 4% of naive CD8, around 2.5% of memory CD4, and less than 0.45% of memory CD8 clonotypes.

TCR CDR3 regions were amplified from genomic DNA by multiplex PCR using the deep immunoSEQ assay. Extracted genomic DNA from each cell subset was distributed evenly across all wells of several immunoSEQ 96-well plates, and each plate was treated as a replicate. For sorted subsets, around 200 ng genomic DNA, equal to 25,000 to 35,000 T cell genomes, was loaded into each replicate PCR. Purified libraries were measured with a Qubit 3.0 fluorometer, size-checked on a Bioanalyzer 2100, and measured again with the KAPA Library Quantification kit. Every immunoSEQ 96-well plate was sequenced on a separate single-read 150-cycle Illumina NextSeq 550 flow cell. The original pipeline was this. Because only junctional sequences without quality scores were contained in the immunoSEQ output, filtering matching that applied to full-length reads could not be performed. Sequences were annotated with PyIR, a Python wrapper for IgBLAST v1.9, and V/J genes and CDR3 were assigned using IMGT germline references. Reads were filtered out if the reads had weak V/J assignments (E-value above 1e-6), no CDR3, stop codons, out-of-frame junctions, or ambiguous translated residues. V3J clonotypes were defined as sequences sharing an identical inferred V gene, J gene, and CDR3 amino acid sequence. Percentage overlap between repertoires was computed as shared unique clonotypes divided by the size of the smaller repertoire. RTK rarefaction, the Chao1 estimator, and Recon v2.1 estimates of unobserved clonotypes were used to assess repertoire richness. Generation probabilities for all TCRbeta clonotypes obtained by the gDNA method from four donors were computed using OLGA. Imported from immuneACCESS, the table was reduced by TCRdb to in-frame sequences with V and J called. These copies leave out some clones; in studies compared against another copy, an unresolved V gene accounts for under half, and the cause of the remainder is not known. The D gene and trimming were derived from the DNA, and the V and J assignments and clone size from that table. Within this sample are about 2 million clones, with 85% to 95% of them counted one time only. The top ten hold 0.1% to 0.15% of the sample.

The germline V gene specifies MNHGY as CDR1 and SAAAGT as CDR2. The V and J ends are trimmed by 6 bases and 7 bases, leaving 21 bases between them. The CDR3 holds 16 amino acids from the cysteine to the phenylalanine. The retained sequence is limited to the CDR3, 48 bases, with the frame set at the first base. The sample was naive CD4+ T cells sorted from blood. The sample's cell subset or site label, in plain terms: CD45RA+ positively selected. The chain is assembled from TRBV6-8 and TRBJ1-4, with a tentative D gene TRBD1 over 6 matching bases. This receptor was obtained from a man younger than 30 in good health. The CDR3 region has the sequence CASSLTDSGEGEKLFF. The DNA sequence is as follows: TGTGCCAGCAGCTTAACGGATTCAGGGGAGGGTGAAAAACTGTTTTTT.